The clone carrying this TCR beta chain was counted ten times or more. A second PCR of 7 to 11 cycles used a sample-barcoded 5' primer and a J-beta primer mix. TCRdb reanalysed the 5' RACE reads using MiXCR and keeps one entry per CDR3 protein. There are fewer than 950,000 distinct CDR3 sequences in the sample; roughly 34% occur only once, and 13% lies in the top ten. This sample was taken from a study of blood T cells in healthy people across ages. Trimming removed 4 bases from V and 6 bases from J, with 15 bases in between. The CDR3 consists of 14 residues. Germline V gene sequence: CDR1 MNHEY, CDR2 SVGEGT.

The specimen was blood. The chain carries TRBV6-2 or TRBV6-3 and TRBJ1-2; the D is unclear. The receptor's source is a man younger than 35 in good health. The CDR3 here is CASSFLSGQDGYTF. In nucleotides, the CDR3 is TGTGCCAGCAGTTTCCTCTCGGGTCAGGATGGCTACACCTTC.